The 23 T cell receptor beta chains below all came from one sample that was sequenced in a study of response to subunit inactivated influenza vaccine. TCRdb itself ran the RT-PCR reads through MiXCR, one entry per CDR3 protein. The repertoire holds about half a million distinct CDR3 sequences, with 11% as singletons. Sequenced material: PBMCs from blood, taken more than 35 days after vaccination. These receptor sequences come from a man aged 50 to 60 who received an inactivated influenza vaccine.

The table lists this clonotype with many counts. The V gene is TRBV7-2, the J gene TRBJ2-5, with D possibly being TRBD1 (5 bases). Trimming took 4 bases from V and 4 from J, leaving 13 bases between them. Germline assignment: CDR1 SGHTA and CDR2 FQGNSA. The CDR3 sequence is 14 residues long. The CDR3 here is CASSSDSRPETQYF. As DNA, the CDR3 is TGTGCCAGCAGCTCCGACAGCCGTCCAGAGACCCAGTACTTC.

This clonotype was found many times. V gene TRBV29-1 combines with J gene TRBJ2-3; D is possibly TRBD1 or TRBD2 (6 bases each). With 4 bases removed from V and 4 bases from J, the gap between germline ends came to 9 bases. Germline V lookup: CDR1 SQVTM, CDR2 ANQGSEA. The CDR3 consists of 12 residues. The chain's CDR3 is CSVARGADTQYF. The CDR3, as DNA: TGCAGCGTTGCGAGGGGGGCAGATACGCAGTATTTT.

This clonotype was observed a handful of times. The genes are TRBV20-1 and TRBJ2-7, with 8 bases aligning to TRBD1. V lost 6 bases to trimming and J lost 2 bases; unmatched junction nucleotides: 9. CDR3 size: 14 residues. Germline CDR1 is DFQATT and CDR2 is SNEGSKA (reference sequence). CDR3 in amino acids: CSAIPGQVPYEQYF. DNA of the CDR3: TGCAGTGCCATCCCGGGACAGGTCCCCTACGAGCAGTACTTC.

In its sample, this clonotype was seen a few times. The chain combines TRBV6-5 with TRBJ2-2; 8 bases map to TRBD1. Germline assignment: CDR1 MNHEY and CDR2 SVGAGI. V trimming: 2 bases; J trimming: 6 bases; junction bases outside the gene matches: 5. The CDR3 has 15 amino acids. The DNA for the CDR3 is TGTGCCAGCAGTTACAACGGACAGGGCGCCGGGGAGCTGTTTTTT. It translates to CASSYNGQGAGELFF.

This clonotype was detected many times. The V gene is TRBV6-5, the J gene TRBJ2-1; D unclear. Germline CDR1 and CDR2: MNHEY and SVGAGI. The CDR3 length is 13 residues. V gave up 0 bases and J gave up 10 bases, with 10 bases separating them. CDR3 DNA sequence: TGTGCCAGCAGTTACTCACGGTCGGGCGAGCAGTTCTTC. Translation: CASSYSRSGEQFF.

This clonotype was counted a few times. The genes are TRBV11-2 and TRBJ2-1; 10 bases map to TRBD2. The V and J ends lost 2 bases and 5 bases, in that order; junction bases with no gene match: 3. Germline CDR1 SGHAT, CDR2 FQNNGV. The CDR3 consists of 15 residues. The CDR3 DNA follows: TGTGCCAGCAGCTTATTTACTAGCGGGGACAATGAGCAGTTCTTC. Translating gives CASSLFTSGDNEQFF. Full variable domain (missing parts from reference TRBV11-2 and TRBJ2-1): EAGVAQSPRYKIIEKRQSVAFWCNPISGHATLYWYQQILGQGPKLLIQFQNNGVVDDSQLPKDRFSAERLKGVDSTLKIQPAKLEDSAVYLCASSLFTSGDNEQFFGPGTRLTVL.

The table lists this clonotype with a few counts. The rearrangement uses TRBV7-6 and TRBJ2-1; D assignment may be TRBD1 or TRBD2 (5 bases each). Deletions cut 5 bases from V and 10 bases from J, with 12 bases between. CDR3 length: 12 residues. Germline assignment: CDR1 SGHVS and CDR2 FNYEAQ. In nucleotides, the CDR3 is TGTGCCAGCAGCCTAGAATGGGGGGAGCAGTTCTTC. This codes for CASSLEWGEQFF.

This clonotype was detected only a few times. V gene TRBV7-9 combines with J gene TRBJ1-6, with unresolved D. V was trimmed by 5 bases and J by 10 bases, leaving 15 bases between them. This CDR3 is 14 amino acids long. CDR1 is SEHNR and CDR2 is FQNEAQ in the germline V gene (reference sequence). This CDR3 is CASSLSAGASPLHF. The CDR3 coding sequence is TGTGCCAGCAGCCTTTCGGCGGGAGCATCACCCCTCCACTTT.

This clonotype was detected only a few times. V usage is TRBV28 and J usage is TRBJ2-7; tentatively, D is TRBD1 or TRBD2 (5 bases each). The CDR3 spans 12 residues. V lost 6 bases, J lost 6 bases, and 12 bases lay in between. Germline V lookup: CDR1 MDHEN, CDR2 SYDVKM. CDR3 region: CASSLPGTEQYF. The CDR3 DNA reads as TGTGCCAGCAGCCTCCCCGGGACCGAGCAGTACTTC.

This chain connects TRBV20-1 to TRBJ1-2; no clear D. V lost 2 bases to trimming and J lost 8 bases, with 15 bases between them. This CDR3 is 13 amino acids long. Germline V lookup: CDR1 DFQATT, CDR2 SNEGSKA (reference sequence). The CDR3 DNA reads as TGCAGTGCTAGACCTCTCGACATGGGGGGCTACACCTTC. Amino acid sequence: CSARPLDMGGYTF.

The sample holds a few counts of this clonotype. The chain is built from TRBV4-1 and TRBJ2-7; D is perhaps TRBD1 (6 bases). Trimming stripped 2 bases from V and 1 base from J, with 18 bases between. Germline-derived CDR1 and CDR2 are MGHRA and YSYEKL. This CDR3 contains 17 residues. CDR3 in amino acids: CASSQSPGRGLSYEQYF. The CDR3 region has the DNA TGCGCCAGCAGCCAATCCCCCGGCAGGGGTCTATCCTACGAGCAGTACTTC.

Ten or more counts support this clonotype. The V gene is TRBV12-3 or TRBV12-4, the J gene TRBJ2-7; the match to TRBD2 covers 14 bases. Trimming cost V 5 bases and J 7 bases; bases outside gene matches: 4. The CDR3 loop spans 14 amino acids. CDR3: CASSPGLAGVEQYF. CDR3 in DNA: TGTGCCAGCAGTCCGGGACTAGCGGGAGTAGAGCAGTACTTC.

This clonotype showed up just a few times. The chain recombines TRBV4-3 with TRBJ2-5; 15 bases fit TRBD2. V was pared by 4 bases and J by 4 bases, with 4 bases of the junction left unmatched. CDR3 length: 16 residues. Per germline, CDR1 LGHNA and CDR2 YSLEER. The CDR3 nucleotides are TGCGCCAGCAGCCCGGGACTAGCGGGAGGAGGAGAGACCCAGTACTTC. Residues: CASSPGLAGGGETQYF.

This clonotype was observed at least ten times. The chain joins TRBV6-2 or TRBV6-3 to TRBJ2-2; D gene unclear. The germline V gene has CDR1 MNHEY and CDR2 SVGEGT. This CDR3 contains 12 residues. Trimming shortened V by 2 bases and J by 3 bases, and 1 base separated the two germline ends. This CDR3 reads CASSYDTGELFF. Written as DNA, the CDR3 is TGTGCCAGCAGTTACGACACCGGGGAGCTGTTTTTT.

A few counts support this clonotype. This chain joins TRBV24-1 and TRBJ2-6; D unresolved. CDR1 KGHDR and CDR2 SFDVKD come from the germline V gene. V lost 3 bases and J 0 bases, leaving 5 bases between the germline ends. CDR3 length: 15 amino acids. Written as DNA, the CDR3 is TGTGCCACCAGTGATGCAGGCTCTGGGGCCAACGTCCTGACTTTC. Translation: CATSDAGSGANVLTF.

This clonotype was counted between two and nine times. At one end, the junction sequence differs from germline, possibly due to a read error. This sequence joins TRBV7-7 and TRBJ2-7, with D possibly TRBD1 on 7 matching bases. The V gene's germline CDR1 is SSHAT and CDR2 FNYEAQ (reference sequence). The CDR3 contains 13 residues. DNA for the CDR3: TGTGCTAGCAGCGCGGGACAGAACTACGAGCAGTACTTC. Translating gives CASSAGQNYEQYF.

This clonotype was counted a few times. V usage is TRBV28 and J usage is TRBJ2-2; possibly TRBD1 for D (6 bases). Germline CDR1 and CDR2: MDHEN and SYDVKM. The CDR3 extends over 15 amino acids. Trimming stripped 8 bases from V and 4 bases from J, with 17 bases between. This CDR3 reads CASATGHLGTGELFF. DNA of the CDR3: TGTGCCAGCGCTACAGGGCACCTGGGCACCGGGGAGCTGTTTTTT.

This chain joins TRBV6-2 or TRBV6-3 and TRBJ2-1; 10 nucleotides align to TRBD2. The CDR3 spans 16 residues. Germline V gene lookup returns CDR1 MNHEY and CDR2 SVGEGT. After removal of 5 bases from V and 7 bases from J, the junction contained 11 bases not matched to a gene. In DNA form, the CDR3 reads TGTGCCAGCAGTCTCTCCGTAGCGGGAGGCCTTAATGAGCAGTTCTTC. It codes for CASSLSVAGGLNEQFF.

This clonotype showed up many times. V and J are TRBV12-3 or TRBV12-4 and TRBJ1-1; D is possibly TRBD1 (6 bases). The CDR3 has 15 amino acids. Trimming cost V 6 bases and J 3 bases, with 17 bases left between them. This CDR3 reads CASSPGRGWDTEAFF. CDR3 nucleotides: TGTGCCAGCAGCCCGGGCAGGGGTTGGGACACTGAAGCTTTCTTT.

The chain uses TRBV3-1 and TRBJ2-2, with a possible D match to TRBD1 (6 bases). V lost 3 bases, J lost 2 bases, and 13 bases lay in between. The CDR3 consists of 16 residues. Germline lookup yields CDR1 LGHDT and CDR2 YNNKEL (reference sequence). CDR3 in amino acids: CASSHSRTANTGELFF. CDR3 in DNA: TGTGCCAGCAGCCATTCAAGGACAGCCAACACCGGGGAGCTGTTTTTT. The full variable domain, completed using reference TRBV3-1 and TRBJ2-2, is DTAVSQTPKYLVTQMGNDKSIKCEQNLGHDTMYWYKQDSKKFLKIMFSYNNKELIINETVPNRFSPKSPDKAHLNLHINSLELGDSAVYFCASSHSRTANTGELFFGEGSRLTVL.

The rearrangement uses TRBV10-3 and TRBJ2-5; weak D call: TRBD2 (7 bases). Germline V CDR1 and CDR2: ENHRY, SYGVKD. This CDR3 region has 15 residues. V lost 5 bases and J 2 bases, leaving 15 bases between the germline ends. The CDR3 spells CAISPGGGGQETQYF. The CDR3 DNA sequence: TGTGCCATCAGTCCGGGGGGAGGGGGGCAAGAGACCCAGTACTTC.

The chain links TRBV12-3 or TRBV12-4 to TRBJ2-7; TRBD1 matches 8 bases. CDR3 length: 15 residues. V gave up 8 bases and J gave up 4 bases; unmatched junction bases: 13. The CDR3 loop is CASGRAGTGSYEQYF. The CDR3, as DNA: TGTGCCAGCGGCCGCGCCGGGACAGGCTCATACGAGCAGTACTTC.

The table lists this clonotype with a few counts. The chain joins TRBV4-2 to TRBJ2-5; 13 bases are a match to TRBD2. Germline loops: CDR1 LGHNA, CDR2 YNFKEQ. This CDR3 has 16 amino acids. Trimming cost V 2 bases and J 5 bases; bases outside gene matches: 5. This CDR3 is CASSQSLAGGRETQYF. For the CDR3, the DNA is TGTGCCAGCAGCCAATCACTAGCGGGGGGGCGGGAGACCCAGTACTTC.